The next 20 T cell receptor beta chains were all read from a single sample in a study of vaccination and CD4 T cells after COVID-19. The sample's treatment: roughly 10-day PBMC culture with coronavirus spike peptide pools or control peptides (ViraFEST assay). Harvesting of the unexposed donor's CD4+ T cells predated the COVID-19 pandemic (2011-2018). The antigens of these receptors remain unknown. CD4+ T cells that had been cultured provided DNA sequenced with the Oncomine TCR Beta short-read assay. Using its own MiXCR run on the PCR reads, TCRdb lists one record per CDR3 protein. The sample contains under 8,500 distinct CDR3 sequences, 45% of which appear only once. The specimen sequenced was CD4+ T cells from blood, cultured in vitro. All receptors derive from a human donor in good health.

In its sample, this clonotype was seen once. J is TRBJ2-2 and V is TRBV7-2; D gene uncertain. Trimming shortened V by 2 bases and J by 6 bases, and 13 bases separated the two germline ends. This CDR3 is 15 amino acids long. Germline assignment: CDR1 SGHTA and CDR2 FQGNSA. The CDR3 nucleotides are TGTGCCAGCAGCTTAACTATACAAGTTCCCGGGGAGCTGTTTTTT. Protein sequence: CASSLTIQVPGELFF. The full variable domain, its missing parts supplied by reference TRBV7-2 and TRBJ2-2, is GAGVSQSPSNKVTEKGKDVELRCDPISGHTALYWYRQSLGQGLEFLIYFQGNSAPDKSGLPSDRFSAERTGGSVSTLTIQRTQQEDSAVYLCASSLTIQVPGELFFGEGSRLTVL.

The chain combines TRBV11-3 with TRBJ2-3; D perhaps matches TRBD1 (6 bases). This CDR3 spans 13 amino acids. The V end was cut by 6 bases, the J end by 3 bases, with 10 bases between. The germline gives CDR1 SGHNT, CDR2 YENEEA. This chain's CDR3 is CASRDQGTDTQYF. The CDR3 nucleotides read TGTGCCAGCAGGGACCAGGGGACAGATACGCAGTATTTT.

The CDR3 sequence is CASSREGGSYNEQFF. Written as DNA, the CDR3 is TGTGCCAGCAGCCGCGAGGGGGGCTCCTACAATGAGCAGTTCTTC. This chain connects TRBV7-9 to TRBJ2-1, with D perhaps assigned TRBD1 or TRBD2 (6 bases each). V lost 5 bases, J lost 0 bases, and 11 bases lay in between. The CDR3 loop spans 15 amino acids. Germline V gene data show CDR1 as SEHNR and CDR2 as FQNEAQ (reference sequence).

The J gene is TRBJ2-5, the V gene TRBV29-1; TRBD1 or TRBD2 may be the D gene (7 bases each). Germline CDR1 is SQVTM and CDR2 is ANQGSEA. The CDR3 sequence is 12 residues long. Trimming removed 5 bases at V and 7 bases at J, with 14 bases between. In nucleotides, the CDR3 is TGCAGCGTTAGACAGGGCGGGGGGACCCAGTACTTC. Encoded protein: CSVRQGGGTQYF.

This clonotype appeared a single time. The chain has TRBV7-9 and TRBJ2-1, with TRBD2 identical over 7 bases. From germline, CDR1 is SEHNR and CDR2 FQNEAQ (reference sequence). The CDR3 spans 16 residues. V trimming: 6 bases; J trimming: 3 bases; junction bases outside the gene matches: 11. The CDR3 sequence: CASSMIGGSLYNEQFF. The CDR3 nucleotides are TGTGCCAGCAGTATGATCGGCGGGAGCCTCTACAATGAGCAGTTCTTC.

V and J are TRBV20-1 and TRBJ2-3; TRBD2 aligns across 13 bases. With V trimmed by 1 base and J by 4 bases, 5 bases remained unmatched. CDR1 and CDR2 from the germline V gene are DFQATT and SNEGSKA (reference sequence). This CDR3 is 16 amino acids long. The CDR3 DNA sequence: TGCAGTGCTAGAGGGACTAGCGGGAGAATCGCAGATACGCAGTATTTT. Translation: CSARGTSGRIADTQYF.

This chain connects TRBV5-5 to TRBJ1-5, with 9 positions matching TRBD1. The CDR3 sequence is 14 residues long. CDR1 and CDR2 from the germline V gene are SGHKS and YYEKEE (reference sequence). V shed 3 bases and J 2 bases; nucleotides not matched to a gene: 0. CDR3 in amino acids: CASSWTGGNQPQHF. The CDR3 region has the DNA TGTGCCAGCAGCTGGACAGGGGGCAATCAGCCCCAGCATTTT.

J is TRBJ1-2 and V is TRBV10-3; 7 bases fit TRBD1. V was clipped by 8 bases and J by 7 bases; unmatched bases: 1. This CDR3 region has 10 residues. Germline CDR1 and CDR2: ENHRY and SYGVKD. The CDR3 loop is CAIGTAGYTF. In DNA, the CDR3 is TGTGCCATCGGGACAGCTGGCTACACCTTC.

The chain links TRBV20-1 to TRBJ2-5; D is uncertain. Trimming shortened V by 5 bases and J by 5 bases, and 12 bases separated the two germline ends. The CDR3 is made up of 12 amino acids. CDR1 and CDR2 from the germline V gene are DFQATT and SNEGSKA (reference sequence). The CDR3, as DNA: TGCAGTGCTCGCCAATGGCGGGAGACCCAGTACTTC. Residues: CSARQWRETQYF.

The rearrangement links TRBV10-3 to TRBJ2-1; either TRBD1 or TRBD2 may supply D (5 bases each). The germline CDR1 and CDR2 sequences are ENHRY and SYGVKD. V was cut by 4 bases and J by 9 bases, with 10 bases left in between. This CDR3 is built from 12 residues. The CDR3 reads CAISAGLGEQFF. DNA for the CDR3: TGTGCCATCAGTGCGGGGCTTGGTGAGCAGTTCTTC.

This clonotype was counted only a few times. This chain joins TRBV20-1 and TRBJ1-2; TRBD1 matches at 11 bases. The V gene's germline CDR1 is DFQATT and CDR2 SNEGSKA (reference sequence). The CDR3 runs 15 residues. V was pared by 3 bases and J by 0 bases, with 3 bases of the junction left unmatched. Here the CDR3 reads CSARDRGPSNYGYTF. The CDR3, as DNA: TGCAGTGCTAGGGACAGGGGGCCCTCTAACTATGGCTACACCTTC.

The V and J genes are TRBV7-9 and TRBJ2-5; 14 nucleotides match TRBD2. Germline-derived CDR1 and CDR2 are SEHNR and FQNEAQ (reference sequence). Trimming took 4 bases from V and 9 from J; bases not matched to a gene: 4. The CDR3 contains 14 residues. The CDR3 spells CASSSGLAGVAQYF. As DNA, the CDR3 is TGTGCCAGCAGCTCGGGACTAGCGGGAGTGGCCCAGTACTTC.

V and J are TRBV19 and TRBJ2-7; TRBD1 matches 9 bases. V shed 5 bases and J 2 bases; nucleotides not matched to a gene: 7. Germline values: CDR1 LNHDA, CDR2 SQIVND (reference sequence). This CDR3 has 15 residues. CDR3 sequence: CASSARQGDPYEQYF. For the CDR3, the DNA is TGTGCCAGTAGTGCAAGACAGGGGGATCCCTACGAGCAGTACTTC.

By its share, this clonotype is medium-sized. The rearrangement uses TRBV2 and TRBJ2-5; 12 bases match TRBD2. In germline, CDR1 is SNHLY, CDR2 FYNNEI. V shed 6 bases and J 5 bases; nucleotides not matched to a gene: 7. The CDR3 is 15 residues long. CDR3 residues: CASRSGTSGSETQYF. In DNA, the CDR3 is TGTGCCAGCAGATCGGGGACTAGCGGGTCTGAGACCCAGTACTTC.

This clonotype was found a few times. The chain joins TRBV15 to TRBJ1-6; the match to TRBD1 covers 7 bases. In germline, CDR1 is LNHNV, CDR2 YYDKDF (reference sequence). This CDR3 is 15 amino acids long. V trimming: 3 bases; J trimming: 6 bases; junction bases outside the gene matches: 5. CDR3 in DNA: TGTGCCACCAGCAGTACAGGGGATGGTAATTCACCCCTCCACTTT. Translating gives CATSSTGDGNSPLHF.

The chain joins TRBV12-3 or TRBV12-4 to TRBJ1-2, with D uncertain. Between the trimmed V and J ends, which lost 4 bases and 1 base, there was a span of 13 bases. The CDR3 runs 15 residues. The CDR3 region is CASSSPGYSNYGYTF. The CDR3 bases are TGTGCCAGCAGTTCCCCGGGGTATAGTAACTATGGCTACACCTTC.

There are a few counts of this clonotype. The genes are TRBV19 and TRBJ2-3; possible D gene TRBD2, 5 bases. Looked up from germline, CDR1 is LNHDA and CDR2 is SQIVND (reference sequence). CDR3 length: 14 residues. The V and J ends lost 4 bases and 5 bases respectively, with 13 bases between them. In DNA form, the CDR3 reads TGTGCCAGTAGTAGTCGGGGTGCAGGAGATACGCAGTATTTT. Encoded protein: CASSSRGAGDTQYF.

The J gene is TRBJ2-4, the V gene TRBV7-2; D unresolved. Trimming left V 1 base short and J 1 base short, with 5 bases between. CDR3 length: 14 amino acids. Looked up from germline, CDR1 is SGHTA and CDR2 is FQGNSA. CDR3 loop: CASSLVVAKNIQYF. CDR3 nucleotide sequence: TGTGCCAGCAGCTTAGTTGTGGCCAAAAACATTCAGTACTTC.

This clonotype was detected only a few times. V is TRBV6-5 and J is TRBJ1-2; 8 bases align to TRBD1. After removal of 0 bases from V and 2 bases from J, the junction contained 2 bases not matched to a gene. The CDR3 runs 15 residues. The V gene's germline CDR1 is MNHEY and CDR2 SVGAGI. The DNA for the CDR3 is TGTGCCAGCAGTTACTCGCAGGGGGCGAACTATGGCTACACCTTC. Its protein product is CASSYSQGANYGYTF.

This chain links TRBV20-1 with TRBJ2-7, with D maybe TRBD2 (6 bases). There are 13 residues in the CDR3. The V end was cut by 6 bases, the J end by 3 bases, with 15 bases between. Germline V gene lookup returns CDR1 DFQATT and CDR2 SNEGSKA (reference sequence). CDR3 protein: CSAFSAGNYEQYF. CDR3 DNA: TGCAGTGCCTTCTCCGCGGGGAACTACGAGCAGTACTTC.